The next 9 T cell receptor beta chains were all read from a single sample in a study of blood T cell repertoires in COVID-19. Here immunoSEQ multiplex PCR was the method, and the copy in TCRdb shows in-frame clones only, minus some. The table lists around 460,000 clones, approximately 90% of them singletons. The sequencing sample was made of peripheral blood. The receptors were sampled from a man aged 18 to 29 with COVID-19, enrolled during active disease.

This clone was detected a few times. The CDR3 coding sequence is TGTGCCAGTAGTATGCGGGACACCGGGGAGCTGTTTTTT. It specifies CASSMRDTGELFF. The rearrangement uses TRBV19 and TRBJ2-2; maybe TRBD2 (5 bases). Trimming left V 3 bases short and J 3 bases short, with 5 bases between. The CDR3 loop spans 13 amino acids. The germline V gene has CDR1 LNHDA and CDR2 SQIVND (reference sequence).

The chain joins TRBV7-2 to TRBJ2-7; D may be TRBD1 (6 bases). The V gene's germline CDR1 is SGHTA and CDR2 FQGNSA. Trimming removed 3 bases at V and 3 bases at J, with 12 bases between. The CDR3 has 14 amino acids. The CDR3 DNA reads TGTGCCAGCAGCTTTGGGAACAGGGTCTACGAGCAGTACTTC. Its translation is CASSFGNRVYEQYF.

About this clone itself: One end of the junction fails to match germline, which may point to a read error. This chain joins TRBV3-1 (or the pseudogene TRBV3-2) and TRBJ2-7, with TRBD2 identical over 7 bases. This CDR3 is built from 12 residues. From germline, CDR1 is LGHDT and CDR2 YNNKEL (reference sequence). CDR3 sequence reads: CASSQDSGVECF. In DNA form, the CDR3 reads TGTGCCAGCAGCCAAGACAGCGGGGTCGAGTGCTTC.

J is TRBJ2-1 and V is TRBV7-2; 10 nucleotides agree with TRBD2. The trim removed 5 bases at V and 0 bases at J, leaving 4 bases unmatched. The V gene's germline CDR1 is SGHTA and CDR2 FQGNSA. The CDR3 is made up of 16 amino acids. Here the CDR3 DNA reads TGTGCCAGCAGCAGACTAGCGGGTAACTCCTACAATGAGCAGTTCTTC. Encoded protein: CASSRLAGNSYNEQFF.

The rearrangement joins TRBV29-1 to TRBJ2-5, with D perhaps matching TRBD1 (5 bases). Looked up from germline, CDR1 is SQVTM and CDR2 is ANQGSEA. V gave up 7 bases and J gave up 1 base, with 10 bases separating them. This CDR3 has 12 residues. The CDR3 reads CSAKTVQETQYF. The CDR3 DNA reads TGCAGCGCCAAGACAGTCCAAGAGACCCAGTACTTC.

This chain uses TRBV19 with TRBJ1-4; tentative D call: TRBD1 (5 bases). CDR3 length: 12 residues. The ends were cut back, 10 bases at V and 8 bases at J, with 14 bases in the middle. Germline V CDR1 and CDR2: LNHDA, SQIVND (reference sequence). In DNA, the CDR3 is TGTGCCACCATAGGGGCCGGCGAAAAACTGTTTTTT. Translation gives CATIGAGEKLFF.

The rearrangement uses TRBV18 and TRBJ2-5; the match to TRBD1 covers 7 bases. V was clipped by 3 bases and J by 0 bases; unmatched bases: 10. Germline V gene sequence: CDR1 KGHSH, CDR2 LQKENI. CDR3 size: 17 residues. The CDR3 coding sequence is TGTGCCAGCTCACCGTTGTGGACAGGCCGAGACCAAGAGACCCAGTACTTC. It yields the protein CASSPLWTGRDQETQYF.

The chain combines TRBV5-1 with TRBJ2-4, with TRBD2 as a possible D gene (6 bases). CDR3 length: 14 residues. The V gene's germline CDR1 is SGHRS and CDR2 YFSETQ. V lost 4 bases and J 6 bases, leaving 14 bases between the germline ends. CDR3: CASSTGVDGNIQYF. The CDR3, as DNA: TGCGCCAGCAGCACGGGGGTAGACGGAAACATTCAGTACTTC. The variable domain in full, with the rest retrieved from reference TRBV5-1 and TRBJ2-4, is KAGVTQTPRYLIKTRGQQVTLSCSPISGHRSVSWYQQTPGQGLQFLFEYFSETQRNKGNFPGRFSGRQFSNSRSEMNVSTLELGDSALYLCASSTGVDGNIQYFGAGTRLSVL.

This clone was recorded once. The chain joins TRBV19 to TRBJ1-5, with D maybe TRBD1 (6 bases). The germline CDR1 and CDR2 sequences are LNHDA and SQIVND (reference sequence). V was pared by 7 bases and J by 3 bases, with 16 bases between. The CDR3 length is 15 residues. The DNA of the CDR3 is TGTGCCAGTACCATGAAAGGGGGGGACAATCAGCCCCAGCATTTT. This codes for CASTMKGGDNQPQHF.